A single sample gave rise to the 4 T cell receptor beta chains below, sequenced in a study of early T cells in non-severe SARS-CoV-2 infection. From the 5' RACE reads, TCRdb called clonotypes with MiXCR, one entry per CDR3 protein. Among about 61,000 distinct CDR3 sequences listed, 10% to 14% were seen once. Sequenced input: whole blood. These receptors were taken from an adult who was a healthcare worker with PCR-confirmed SARS-CoV-2 infection or an uninfected control (not recorded which).

The rearrangement joins TRBV6-5 to TRBJ1-2; D is ambiguous. V gave up 4 bases and J gave up 4 bases, with 10 bases separating them. Per the germline V gene, CDR1 is MNHEY and CDR2 is SVGAGI. The CDR3 has 13 residues. In nucleotides, the CDR3 is TGTGCCAGCAGTTCCTCGTGGCTCTATGGCTACACCTTC. Translated, it gives CASSSSWLYGYTF.

This clonotype occurred a few times. The J gene is TRBJ1-1, the V gene TRBV5-5; D ambiguous. The length of the CDR3 is 13 residues. Germline assignment: CDR1 SGHKS and CDR2 YYEKEE (reference sequence). V dropped 4 bases and J dropped 3 bases, with 10 bases sitting between them. CDR3 nucleotides: TGTGCCAGCAGCCAGGACGGTCACACTGAAGCTTTCTTT. This codes for CASSQDGHTEAFF. The full variable domain, with the rest looked up from reference TRBV5-5 and TRBJ1-1, is DAGVTQSPTHLIKTRGQQVTLRCSPISGHKSVSWYQQVLGQGPQFIFQYYEKEERGRGNFPDRFSARQFPNYSSELNVNALLLGDSALYLCASSQDGHTEAFFGQGTRLTVV.

This clonotype was seen a handful of times. This chain connects TRBV6-6 to TRBJ2-1, with 7 positions matching TRBD1. V dropped 5 bases and J dropped 4; count of bases not matched to a gene: 11. The CDR3 spans 16 residues. In germline, CDR1 is MNHNY, CDR2 SVGAGI (reference sequence). In nucleotides, the CDR3 is TGTGCCAGCAGTACCAACCGACAGGGCGGGTACAATGAGCAGTTCTTC. It is translated as CASSTNRQGGYNEQFF.

The chain couples TRBV4-1 to TRBJ2-7; maybe TRBD2 (5 bases). V was trimmed by 0 bases and J by 3 bases, leaving 15 bases between them. CDR3 size: 16 residues. Germline CDR1 MGHRA, CDR2 YSYEKL. CDR3 nucleotide sequence: TGCGCCAGCAGCCAAGATGCGGGCAGCTATTACTACGAGCAGTACTTC. Protein product: CASSQDAGSYYYEQYF.